Following are 3 T cell receptor beta chains from one sample sequenced in a study of blood T cells in healthy people across ages. Together with a sample-barcoded 5' primer, a J-beta primer mix was included in a second PCR lasting about 7 to 11 cycles. TCRdb fed the 5' RACE reads into MiXCR, producing one record per CDR3 protein. The sample has roughly 1,500,000 distinct CDR3 sequences; around 35% are singletons. Sequenced input: blood. Receptor source: a woman aged 30 to 39 in good health.

CDR3 sequence reads: CASSETGDQPQHF. CDR3 DNA sequence: TGTGCCAGCAGTGAGACAGGGGATCAGCCCCAGCATTTT. This sequence joins TRBV2 and TRBJ1-5, with 8 bases identical to TRBD1. This CDR3 has 13 amino acids. V gave up 3 bases and J gave up 5 bases; unmatched junction bases: 0. Germline-derived CDR1 and CDR2 are SNHLY and FYNNEI.

This clonotype was detected only a few times. V is TRBV5-1 and J is TRBJ1-1; no definite D call. Trimming removed 1 base from V and 0 bases from J, with 10 bases in between. CDR1 SGHRS and CDR2 YFSETQ come from the germline V gene. The length of the CDR3 is 15 residues. The CDR3 reads CASSLSTKLNTEAFF. In DNA, the CDR3 is TGCGCCAGCAGCTTGTCCACAAAACTGAACACTGAAGCTTTCTTT.

The DNA for the CDR3 is TGCGCCAGCAGCTTGGACATTGGGGATGAAAAACTGTTTTTT. It translates to CASSLDIGDEKLFF. The chain combines TRBV5-1 with TRBJ1-4, with D hard to call. The CDR3 sequence is 14 residues long. Per germline, CDR1 SGHRS and CDR2 YFSETQ. Trimming took 0 bases from V and 6 from J, leaving 9 bases between them.